A single sample gave rise to the 8 T cell receptor beta chains below, sequenced in a study of shared clonotypes between healthy human individuals. Generated by immunoSEQ multiplex PCR, the TCRdb table keeps only in-frame clones and is missing some. The data show roughly 520,000 clones, about 96% seen once. The sample was naive CD4+ T cells sorted from blood. Subset indicated: CD45RA+ positively selected. Every receptor here comes from a woman in her 30s in good health.

This clone was recorded once. The chain couples TRBV28 to TRBJ2-1; 7 bases are shared with TRBD2. Germline V gene lookup returns CDR1 MDHEN and CDR2 SYDVKM. The CDR3 has 15 residues. V was pared by 7 bases and J by 8 bases, with 14 bases of the junction left unmatched. The CDR3 sequence is CASTISGGLGYEQFF. In DNA, the CDR3 is TGTGCCAGCACGATCTCGGGGGGACTGGGTTATGAGCAGTTCTTC.

This chain uses TRBV7-9 with TRBJ2-2; TRBD1 is a possible D gene (6 bases). The CDR3 extends over 18 amino acids. V lost 2 bases, J lost 6 bases, and 22 bases lay in between. Germline CDR1 is SEHNR and CDR2 is FQNEAQ (reference sequence). The CDR3: CASSLRRIRTEHPGELFF. The CDR3 region has the DNA TGTGCCAGCAGCTTAAGAAGGATAAGGACAGAACACCCCGGGGAGCTGTTTTTT.

This chain joins TRBV2 and TRBJ2-7; weak D call: TRBD2 (5 bases). Trimming removed 4 bases from V and 0 bases from J, with 7 bases in between. Germline CDR1 is SNHLY and CDR2 is FYNNEI. There are 13 residues in the CDR3. CDR3 region: CASSADYSYEQYF. CDR3 bases: TGTGCCAGCAGTGCTGACTACTCCTACGAGCAGTACTTC.

J is TRBJ2-7 and V is TRBV7-8; 7 nucleotides match TRBD1. This CDR3 is built from 15 residues. Germline CDR1 and CDR2: SGHVS and FQNEAQ. Germline trimming cut 4 bases from V and 2 bases from J; bases unmatched to any gene: 8. In DNA form, the CDR3 reads TGTGCCAGCAGCTCACGAGGGGGCGGCCCCTACGAGCAGTACTTC. As protein: CASSSRGGGPYEQYF.

The chain couples TRBV28 to TRBJ1-1; D not certain. Trimming left V 8 bases short and J 0 bases short, with 25 bases between. Germline V gives CDR1 MDHEN, CDR2 SYDVKM. This CDR3 spans 18 amino acids. CDR3 amino acids: CASPLHTRRASLNTEAFF. The CDR3 DNA is TGTGCCAGCCCCCTCCATACCCGGCGGGCGTCTCTGAACACTGAAGCTTTCTTT.

The gene calls are TRBV28 and TRBJ1-1; D perhaps matches TRBD1 (5 bases). V was trimmed by 4 bases and J by 4 bases, leaving 13 bases between them. The CDR3 is 14 amino acids. Germline CDR1 reads MDHEN; CDR2 reads SYDVKM. This CDR3 reads CASSSRAGGTEAFF. DNA of the CDR3: TGTGCCAGCAGTTCCCGGGCCGGGGGCACTGAAGCTTTCTTT. Drawing the rest from reference TRBV28 and TRBJ1-1, the complete variable domain is DVKVTQSSRYLVKRTGEKVFLECVQDMDHENMFWYRQDPGLGLRLIYFSYDVKMKEKGDIPEGYSVSREKKERFSLILESASTNQTSMYLCASSSRAGGTEAFFGQGTRLTVV.

V usage is TRBV5-5 and J usage is TRBJ2-7; 7 bases line up with TRBD1. This CDR3 has 14 amino acids. The V gene's germline CDR1 is SGHKS and CDR2 YYEKEE (reference sequence). V lost 5 bases, J lost 5 bases, and 10 bases stayed unmatched. CDR3 amino acids: CASSSYRQGHEQYF. The DNA for the CDR3 is TGTGCCAGCAGTTCCTACCGACAGGGCCACGAGCAGTACTTC.

The chain uses TRBV28 and TRBJ2-2; D may be TRBD2 (6 bases). V gave up 5 bases and J gave up 2 bases, with 12 bases separating them. Germline CDR1 is MDHEN and CDR2 is SYDVKM. The CDR3 is 15 residues long. This CDR3 is CASSSPGLNTGELFF. In DNA, the CDR3 is TGTGCCAGCAGTAGCCCGGGACTCAACACCGGGGAGCTGTTTTTT.